These T cell receptor beta chains were read from a single sample in a study of T cells in localized non-small cell lung cancer. Assay: immunoSEQ multiplex PCR; the TCRdb copy retains only in-frame clones and omits some. The sample gives some 80,000 clones, approximately 84% of which show up once; approximately 2.8% is in the top ten. The source was peripheral blood, collected before any cancer treatment. The source is a man aged 40 to 69 with stage I lung adenocarcinoma. CDR3s include the opening cysteine and the closing phenylalanine or tryptophan. D genes are given only for firm matches. Clone size appears in some rows only: once, few, many, or a class for an expanded clone.

NA	TRBV28	TRBJ1-2	NA	CASSWGGGYGYTF	TGTGCCAGCAGTTGGGGAGGGGGATATGGCTACACCTTC
NA	TRBV27	TRBJ2-5	NA	CASNSGTSETQYF	TGTGCCAGCAACTCCGGGACATCAGAGACCCAGTACTTC
NA	TRBV7-2	TRBJ1-2	NA	CASSLVGVNYGYTF	TGTGCCAGCAGCTTAGTGGGGGTTAACTATGGCTACACCTTC
NA	TRBV18	TRBJ2-7	TRBD1	CASSKGTDSYEQYF	TGTGCCAGCTCAAAGGGGACAGACTCCTACGAGCAGTACTTC
few	TRBV7-2	TRBJ1-3	NA	CASSLVTVGAGSGNTIYF	TGTGCCAGCAGCTTAGTTACAGTCGGCGCCGGCTCTGGAAACACCATATATTTT
once	TRBV10-3	TRBJ2-3	TRBD2	CAISDSSGSGGQDTQYF	TGTGCCATCAGTGATTCTAGCGGGAGTGGCGGACAAGATACGCAGTATTTT
NA	TRBV7-2	TRBJ2-5	NA	CASTEGSQETQYF	TGTGCCAGCACCGAGGGGAGTCAAGAGACCCAGTACTTC
NA	TRBV14	TRBJ2-7	NA	CASSQVRGQSEQYF	TGTGCCAGCAGCCAAGTCCGGGGTCAAAGCGAGCAGTACTTC
NA	TRBV4-1	TRBJ2-5	NA	CASRPMGGLPQETQYF	TGCGCCAGCAGACCAATGGGGGGCCTACCCCAAGAGACCCAGTACTTC
few	TRBV2	TRBJ2-7	TRBD1	CASSWDRQYEQYF	TGTGCCAGCAGTTGGGACAGGCAGTACGAGCAGTACTTC
NA	TRBV7-2	TRBJ2-7	TRBD2	CASSLALAAVIEQYF	TGTGCCAGCAGCTTAGCACTAGCGGCAGTTATCGAGCAGTACTTC
NA	TRBV2	TRBJ2-2	TRBD2	CASKKRGGTNTGELFF	TGTGCCAGCAAGAAGCGGGGAGGCACGAACACCGGGGAGCTGTTTTTT
NA	TRBV28	TRBJ2-3	NA	CASSLFLRLRSDTDTQYF	TGTGCCAGCAGTTTATTCCTAAGACTTAGGTCAGACACAGATACGCAGTATTTT
NA	TRBV5-1	TRBJ1-1	NA	CASSLVGGGTEAFF	TGCGCCAGCAGCTTGGTGGGGGGTGGAACTGAAGCTTTCTTT
NA	TRBV5-1	TRBJ2-7	TRBD1	CASSQGQGGEQYF	TGCGCCAGCAGCCAAGGACAGGGGGGCGAGCAGTACTTC
NA	TRBV5-6	TRBJ2-3	TRBD1	CASSPGTGGTDTQYF	TGTGCCAGCAGTCCCGGGACAGGCGGCACAGATACGCAGTATTTT
NA	TRBV6-1	TRBJ1-2	NA	CASSLTGRDGYTF	TGTGCCAGCAGTCTGACCGGTCGCGATGGCTACACCTTC
NA	TRBV9	TRBJ1-4	NA	CASGQGGNEKLFF	TGTGCCAGCGGGCAAGGGGGGAATGAAAAACTGTTTTTT
NA	TRBV7-9	TRBJ2-3	NA	CASRTISGASTDTQYF	TGTGCCAGCAGGACTATTAGCGGTGCTAGCACAGATACGCAGTATTTT
NA	TRBV7-9	TRBJ1-1	NA	CASRERVNTEAFF	TGTGCCAGCCGGGAGAGGGTGAACACTGAAGCTTTCTTT
NA	TRBV6-5	TRBJ2-6	TRBD1	CASSYRTGSGANVLTF	TGTGCCAGCAGTTACAGGACAGGGTCTGGGGCCAACGTCCTGACTTTC
NA	TRBV7-9	TRBJ2-1	TRBD1	CASSLRGQGAFYNEQFF	TGTGCCAGCAGCTTAAGGGGTCAGGGGGCATTCTACAATGAGCAGTTCTTC
NA	TRBV19	TRBJ1-5	NA	CASSRAQVGTGNQPQHF	TGTGCCAGTAGTAGGGCGCAGGTTGGGACCGGGAATCAGCCCCAGCATTTT
NA	TRBV6-5	TRBJ2-7	NA	CASRRQGGDYEQYF	TGTGCCAGCAGGAGACAGGGAGGAGACTACGAGCAGTACTTC
once	TRBV7-2	TRBJ1-2	NA	CASSLLQGYGYTF	TGTGCCAGCAGCCTCCTCCAGGGTTATGGCTACACCTTC
NA	TRBV7-2	TRBJ1-2	NA	CASSSQVAGKGYTF	TGTGCCAGCAGCTCCCAGGTGGCGGGGAAAGGCTACACCTTC
once	TRBV4-1	TRBJ1-1	NA	CASSLQGSTEAFF	TGCGCCAGCAGCTTACAGGGATCCACTGAAGCTTTCTTT
NA	TRBV11-2	TRBJ2-5	TRBD2	CASSLAGSGRAYGTQYF	TGTGCCAGCAGCTTAGCGGGAAGCGGGAGGGCCTACGGGACCCAGTACTTC
few	TRBV18	TRBJ2-1	TRBD2	CASSPGLAGAFGPYNEQFF	TGTGCCAGCTCACCCGGACTAGCGGGTGCCTTTGGGCCCTACAATGAGCAGTTCTTC
many	TRBV5-1	TRBJ1-4	NA	CASSLNGEKLFF	TGCGCCAGCAGCTTGAATGGGGAAAAACTGTTTTTT
NA	TRBV6-5	TRBJ1-3	NA	CAGGGGSGNTIYF	TGTGCCGGGGGAGGGGGCTCTGGAAACACCATATATTTT
NA	TRBV23-1	TRBJ2-2	NA	CVSYVAEGSIGELFF	TGCGTCTCTTACGTAGCGGAGGGTTCGATCGGGGAGCTGTTTTTT
NA	TRBV29-1	TRBJ2-7	TRBD1	CSVEDLQGWQYF	TGCAGCGTTGAGGACTTACAGGGGTGGCAGTACTTC
NA	TRBV15	TRBJ2-5	TRBD2	CATSRTSVQNEETQYF	TGTGCCACCAGCAGAACTAGCGTTCAGAATGAAGAGACCCAGTACTTC
once	TRBV28	TRBJ2-3	NA	CASIPLGPNFLASTDTQYF	TGTGCCAGCATCCCGTTAGGGCCCAACTTTCTTGCTAGCACAGATACGCAGTATTTT
NA	TRBV5-6	TRBJ2-7	NA	CASSVGGYEQYF	TGTGCCAGCAGCGTAGGGGGCTACGAGCAGTACTTC
NA	TRBV5-1	TRBJ1-5	TRBD1	CASSLGTGYNQPQHF	TGCGCCAGCAGCTTGGGGACAGGGTATAATCAGCCCCAGCATTTT
NA	TRBV20-1	TRBJ2-5	NA	CSAWEETQYF	TGCAGTGCGTGGGAAGAGACCCAGTACTTC
NA	TRBV7-9	TRBJ2-1	NA	CASSLAVGGEQFF	TGTGCCAGCAGCTTAGCCGTCGGCGGTGAGCAGTTCTTC
NA	TRBV19	TRBJ2-7	NA	CASSPGDWPLEQYF	TGTGCCAGTAGTCCCGGGGACTGGCCTCTGGAGCAGTACTTC
NA	TRBV7-9	TRBJ1-5	NA	CASSPPPGVPQHF	TGTGCCAGCAGCCCGCCCCCCGGGGTGCCCCAGCATTTT
NA	TRBV6-5	TRBJ2-7	NA	CASSYTSGPLRGQYF	TGTGCCAGCAGCTACACGTCGGGGCCTCTACGAGGGCAGTACTTC
NA	TRBV18	TRBJ1-2	NA	CASSPSSGPYGYTF	TGTGCCAGCTCACCATCGTCCGGTCCCTATGGCTACACCTTC
NA	TRBV28	TRBJ1-2	NA	CASSLGRGRSYGYTF	TGTGCCAGCAGTTTAGGTCGGGGTCGGAGTTATGGCTACACCTTC
NA	TRBV27	TRBJ2-7	NA	CASSFQTTGTSRQYF	TGTGCCAGCAGTTTCCAGACCACCGGTACCAGCAGGCAGTACTTC
NA	TRBV7-9	TRBJ2-1	TRBD2	CASSLLAGVGNEQFF	TGTGCCAGCAGCCTCCTAGCGGGAGTTGGCAATGAGCAGTTCTTC
NA	TRBV4-1	TRBJ2-1	TRBD2	CASSPGLAGVRGSYNEQFF	TGCGCCAGCAGCCCCGGACTAGCGGGAGTTAGGGGATCCTACAATGAGCAGTTCTTC
few	TRBV5-1	TRBJ2-1	TRBD2	CASSSGALAGNNEQFF	TGCGCCAGCAGCTCTGGAGCACTAGCGGGAAACAATGAGCAGTTCTTC
NA	TRBV19	TRBJ1-5	TRBD1	CASRRGRNQPQHF	TGTGCCAGTAGAAGGGGGCGCAATCAGCCCCAGCATTTT
NA	TRBV29-1	TRBJ1-4	NA	CSVVTGTTNEKLFF	TGCAGCGTTGTGACGGGTACAACTAATGAAAAACTGTTTTTT
NA	TRBV7-2	TRBJ1-1	NA	CASSLALRSTEAFF	TGTGCCAGCAGCTTAGCGCTCCGAAGTACTGAAGCTTTCTTT
NA	TRBV7-8	TRBJ2-5	NA	CASSHPTGLNQETQYF	TGTGCCAGCAGCCATCCGACGGGGCTCAACCAAGAGACCCAGTACTTC
NA	TRBV11-3	TRBJ2-1	TRBD2	CASSSFQGGTSGKQFF	TGTGCCAGCAGCTCATTCCAAGGGGGGACTAGCGGGAAGCAGTTCTTC
NA	TRBV19	TRBJ2-1	NA	CASKGGYNEQFF	TGTGCCAGTAAGGGCGGCTACAATGAGCAGTTCTTC
NA	TRBV6-1	TRBJ1-3	NA	CASSVASPRNTIYF	TGTGCCAGCAGTGTCGCATCCCCCCGGAACACCATATATTTT
few	TRBV19	TRBJ2-4	NA	CASTSRGFGKNIQYF	TGTGCCAGCACGTCCCGGGGTTTCGGCAAAAACATTCAGTACTTC
NA	TRBV7-3	TRBJ1-2	NA	CASSFDRARQSGNGYTF	TGTGCCAGCAGCTTTGACAGAGCTCGACAATCTGGAAATGGCTACACCTTC